Presented here are 13 T cell receptor beta chains from one specimen sequenced in a study of cytomegalovirus exposure and HLA in healthy donors. PCR involved 60 Vbeta and 13 Jbeta primers. Sequenced by immunoSEQ multiplex PCR; TCRdb stores in-frame clones only, minus some. The sample lists under 90,000 clones; more than 60% were seen once. Sequencing was done on a sample of PBMCs. The origin of the receptors is a man aged 45-65 years in good health and CMV-seropositive.

The rearrangement joins TRBV5-4 to TRBJ2-7; 8 positions match TRBD2. Germline V gene lookup returns CDR1 SGHNT and CDR2 YYREEE (reference sequence). The CDR3 consists of 14 residues. After removal of 6 bases from V and 2 bases from J, the junction contained 7 bases not matched to a gene. The CDR3 loop is CASTTTGGPYEQYF. DNA of the CDR3: TGTGCCAGCACCACCACGGGAGGGCCCTACGAGCAGTACTTC. The whole variable domain, filled in from reference TRBV5-4 and TRBJ2-7, reads ETGVTQSPTHLIKTRGQQVTLRCSSQSGHNTVSWYQQALGQGPQFIFQYYREEENGRGNFPPRFSGLQFPNYSSELNVNALELDDSALYLCASTTTGGPYEQYFGPGTRLTVT.

The rearrangement uses TRBV6-5 and TRBJ2-3; TRBD2 might be the D (6 bases). Germline CDR1 reads MNHEY; CDR2 reads SVGAGI. The V end lost 7 bases, the J end lost 3 bases, and 11 bases lay between the germline ends. This CDR3 is built from 13 residues. The CDR3 region is CASKGTPTDTQYF. For the CDR3, the DNA is TGTGCCAGCAAGGGGACTCCGACAGATACGCAGTATTTT.

This rearrangement joins TRBV4-3 to TRBJ2-7, with D maybe TRBD1 (5 bases). The V and J ends lost 2 bases and 7 bases respectively, with 24 bases between them. This CDR3 comprises 17 residues. Germline CDR1 reads LGHNA; CDR2 reads YSLEER. Here the CDR3 reads CASSQNQKDWTLREQYF. The DNA of the CDR3 is TGCGCCAGCAGCCAAAACCAGAAAGACTGGACACTGAGGGAGCAGTACTTC.

The V gene is TRBV19, the J gene TRBJ1-1; D might be TRBD1 (6 bases). V was cut by 1 base and J by 5 bases, with 20 bases left in between. This CDR3 contains 17 residues. The germline V gene has CDR1 LNHDA and CDR2 SQIVND (reference sequence). DNA for the CDR3: TGTGCCAGTAGTATAGGAAGGGTGGCCAGGGGATTTACTGAAGCTTTCTTT. Amino acids: CASSIGRVARGFTEAFF.

For the CDR3, the DNA is TGTGCCAGCTCACCGCAGGTTTACACCGGGGAGCTGTTTTTT. Translating gives CASSPQVYTGELFF. The chain carries TRBV18 and TRBJ2-2, with D unclear. CDR1 KGHSH and CDR2 LQKENI come from the germline V gene. The CDR3 totals 14 residues. The V end was cut by 3 bases, the J end by 3 bases, with 8 bases between.

This chain links TRBV13 with TRBJ2-1; D is perhaps TRBD2 (7 bases). CDR1 is PRHDT and CDR2 is FYEKMQ in the germline V gene (reference sequence). This CDR3 spans 15 amino acids. V was trimmed by 4 bases and J by 4 bases, leaving 14 bases between them. The CDR3 sequence is CASSSPAGHYNEQFF. CDR3 DNA sequence: TGTGCCAGCAGCTCGCCAGCGGGACATTACAATGAGCAGTTCTTC.

Comment on this clone: A junction end diverges from the germline sequence, so it may reflect a read error. The rearrangement joins TRBV2 to TRBJ1-2; 12 bases match TRBD1. The CDR3 is made up of 13 amino acids. Germline loops: CDR1 SNHLY, CDR2 FYNNEI. Written as DNA, the CDR3 is TGTGCCAGCAGTCCCGGGACAGGGGGCGTTAACCTTTTC. Amino acids: CASSPGTGGVNLF.

V gene TRBV4-1 combines with J gene TRBJ1-2; D unresolved. CDR1 is MGHRA, CDR2 YSYEKL, per germline. Trimming took 4 bases from V and 6 from J, leaving 18 bases between them. The CDR3 covers 15 residues. The CDR3 sequence is CASSPQSMEVHGYTF. CDR3 DNA: TGCGCCAGCAGCCCACAGTCCATGGAGGTCCATGGCTACACCTTC.

The rearrangement joins TRBV12-5 to TRBJ2-1; 10 positions match TRBD2. From germline, CDR1 is LGHNT and CDR2 FRNRAP. V dropped 5 bases and J dropped 7; count of bases not matched to a gene: 11. The CDR3 loop spans 16 amino acids. The CDR3 spells CASGLSPSGSFNEQFF. CDR3 bases: TGTGCTAGTGGTCTCTCTCCTAGCGGGAGTTTTAATGAGCAGTTCTTC.

In this sample, this clone turned up a few times. The chain uses TRBV28 and TRBJ2-5, with no clear D. There are 12 residues in the CDR3. The ends were cut back, 6 bases at V and 5 bases at J, with 10 bases in the middle. In germline, CDR1 is MDHEN, CDR2 SYDVKM. CDR3: CASSRTEETQYF. CDR3 sequence (DNA): TGTGCCAGCAGCCGTACAGAGGAGACCCAGTACTTC.

The rearrangement uses TRBV5-8 and TRBJ1-3; TRBD1 agrees at 10 bases. The CDR3 extends over 16 amino acids. V gave up 1 base and J gave up 4 bases; unmatched junction bases: 5. Germline CDR1 reads SGHTS; CDR2 reads YDEGEE. The CDR3 spells CASSLRDRGTGNTIYF. The DNA for the CDR3 is TGTGCCAGCAGCTTGAGGGACAGGGGAACCGGAAACACCATATATTTT.

This clone appeared a single time. V usage is TRBV7-2 and J usage is TRBJ2-3, with TRBD2 as a possible D gene (5 bases). V gave up 3 bases and J gave up 4 bases, with 14 bases separating them. Germline-derived CDR1 and CDR2 are SGHTA and FQGNSA. CDR3 length: 15 amino acids. The chain's CDR3 is CASSFGSLGADTQYF. In DNA, the CDR3 is TGTGCCAGCAGCTTTGGGAGCCTGGGCGCAGATACGCAGTATTTT.

V and J are TRBV29-1 and TRBJ1-1; the D is unclear. The germline CDR1 and CDR2 sequences are SQVTM and ANQGSEA. The CDR3 contains 12 residues. V was clipped by 4 bases and J by 3 bases, with 9 bases between them. CDR3 residues: CSVARGDTEAFF. The CDR3 DNA sequence: TGCAGCGTTGCTCGGGGAGACACTGAAGCTTTCTTT.